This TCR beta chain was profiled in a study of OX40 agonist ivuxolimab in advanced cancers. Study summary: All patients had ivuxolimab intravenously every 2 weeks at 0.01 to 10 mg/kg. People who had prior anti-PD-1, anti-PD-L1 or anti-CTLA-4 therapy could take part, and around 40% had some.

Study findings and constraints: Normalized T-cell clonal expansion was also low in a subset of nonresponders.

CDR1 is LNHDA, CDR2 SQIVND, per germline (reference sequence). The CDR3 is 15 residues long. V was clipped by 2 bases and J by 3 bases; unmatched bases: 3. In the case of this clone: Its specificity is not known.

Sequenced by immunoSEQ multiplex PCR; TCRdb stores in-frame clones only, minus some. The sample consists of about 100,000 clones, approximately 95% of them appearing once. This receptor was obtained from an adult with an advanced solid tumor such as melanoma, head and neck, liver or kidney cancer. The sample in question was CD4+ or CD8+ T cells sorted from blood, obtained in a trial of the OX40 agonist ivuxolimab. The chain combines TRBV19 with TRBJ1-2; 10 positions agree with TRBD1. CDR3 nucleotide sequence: TGTGCCAGTAGTATATCGACAGGGGGCCACTATGGCTACACCTTC. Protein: CASSISTGGHYGYTF.